Below, 31 T cell receptor beta chains from the same sample are listed, as sequenced in a study of cytomegalovirus exposure and HLA in healthy donors. PCR primers comprised 60 Vbeta and 13 Jbeta primers. This table comes from immunoSEQ multiplex PCR, and its TCRdb copy is limited to in-frame clones, with some not included. The data hold some 180,000 clones, with approximately 76% observed a single time. The sample taken for sequencing was PBMCs. The origin of the receptors is a woman aged 18-29 years in good health and CMV-seropositive.

This sequence joins TRBV5-1 and TRBJ1-4; 9 positions agree with TRBD1. The germline gives CDR1 SGHRS, CDR2 YFSETQ. The CDR3 is 14 amino acids. Trimming took 4 bases from V and 6 from J; bases not matched to a gene: 4. Here the CDR3 DNA reads TGCGCCAGCAGCCCGGGACAGGGATATGAAAAACTGTTTTTT. Translating gives CASSPGQGYEKLFF.

This clone came up a few times. The CDR3 DNA sequence: TGCGCCAGCAGCCAAACCCGCGGTAGCGGGGCCCGAGATCAGTACTTC. This encodes CASSQTRGSGARDQYF. The chain couples TRBV4-3 to TRBJ2-7, with 8 nucleotides matching TRBD2. Germline loops: CDR1 LGHNA, CDR2 YSLEER. CDR3 length: 16 residues. V trimming: 2 bases; J trimming: 10 bases; junction bases outside the gene matches: 16.

Comments on this clone: Other nucleotide sequences from this sample produce the same CDR3. V is TRBV9 and J is TRBJ2-1; 9 positions match TRBD2. The trim removed 0 bases at V and 7 bases at J, leaving 5 bases unmatched. This CDR3 contains 15 residues. Germline V gene lookup returns CDR1 SGDLS and CDR2 YYNGEE. CDR3 DNA sequence: TGTGCCAGCAGCGTAGGCGGGGGGGCCTTTAATGAGCAGTTCTTC. Translated: CASSVGGGAFNEQFF.

This chain connects TRBV9 to TRBJ2-1, with 10 bases matching TRBD2. The CDR3 sequence is 20 residues long. Germline CDR1 and CDR2: SGDLS and YYNGEE. Losses at the gene ends were 0 bases for V and 2 bases for J; bases not matched to a gene: 14. The CDR3 here is CASSVDVQWASGGPYNEQFF. CDR3 bases: TGTGCCAGCAGCGTAGATGTCCAGTGGGCTAGCGGGGGCCCCTACAATGAGCAGTTCTTC.

This clone was counted between two and nine times. V usage is TRBV6-5 and J usage is TRBJ1-1, with D maybe TRBD1 (6 bases). V lost 5 bases and J lost 3, with 13 bases in between. The CDR3 extends over 14 amino acids. CDR1 and CDR2 (germline): MNHEY, SVGAGI. In nucleotides, the CDR3 is TGTGCCAGCAGTCTGGGACACCCTGACACTGAAGCTTTCTTT. Encoded protein: CASSLGHPDTEAFF.

This clone occurred a few times. At one end, the junction sequence differs from germline, possibly due to a read error. The genes are TRBV6-5 and TRBJ2-5, with a tentative D call TRBD2 (6 bases). The germline V gene has CDR1 MNHEY and CDR2 SVGAGI. CDR3 length equals 15 residues. The CDR3 region is CSSSYLPGVQETQYF. CDR3 nucleotides: TGTTCCAGCAGTTACCTTCCGGGAGTTCAAGAGACCCAGTACTTC.

The chain has TRBV7-4 and TRBJ2-7, with 11 nucleotides matching TRBD2. The germline V gene encodes CDR1 SGHVT and CDR2 SQSDAQ. J lost 3 bases, V lost 5 bases, and 9 bases had no gene match. CDR3 length: 16 amino acids. The CDR3 nucleotides are TGTGCCAGCAGCATACGCACTAGCGGGGGTCGCTACGAGCAGTACTTC. It encodes CASSIRTSGGRYEQYF.

Details on this clone: A read error may produce the germline difference seen at one junction end. At the DNA level, this CDR3 is encoded by other sequences in the same sample as well. This chain connects TRBV4-3 to TRBJ2-1, with 7 nucleotides matching TRBD1. This CDR3 contains 15 residues. Germline loops: CDR1 LGHNA, CDR2 YSLEER. Here the CDR3 reads CASSQSGTVPNEQFF. CDR3 nucleotide sequence: TGCGCCAGCAGCCAATCCGGGACAGTCCCCAATGAGCAATTCTTC.

The genes are TRBV5-5 and TRBJ2-7; TRBD1 might be the D (6 bases). Germline values: CDR1 SGHKS, CDR2 YYEKEE (reference sequence). CDR3 length: 15 residues. V lost 0 bases and J lost 6, with 16 bases in between. The CDR3 coding sequence is TGTGCCAGCAGCTTGGAGGGGGTAAGAGTAGGCGAGCAGTACTTC. Encoded protein: CASSLEGVRVGEQYF.

This clone occurred once. This sequence joins TRBV6-4 and TRBJ2-1; 8 bases align to TRBD1. From germline, CDR1 is MRHNA and CDR2 SNTAGT. Germline trimming cut 3 bases from V and 9 bases from J; bases unmatched to any gene: 7. This CDR3 region has 14 residues. The CDR3 sequence: CASSDGAGGTEQFF. The CDR3 nucleotides are TGTGCCAGCAGTGATGGGGCAGGGGGCACTGAGCAGTTCTTC.

The V gene is TRBV11-2, the J gene TRBJ2-1; possibly TRBD2 for D (5 bases). From germline, CDR1 is SGHAT and CDR2 FQNNGV. Trimming cost V 0 bases and J 0 bases, with 6 bases left between them. The CDR3 is 15 amino acids. The CDR3 spells CASSLEGSSYNEQFF. The CDR3 region has the DNA TGTGCCAGCAGCTTAGAAGGGAGCTCCTACAATGAGCAGTTCTTC.

This rearrangement joins TRBV5-8 to TRBJ1-2, with D perhaps matching TRBD1 (5 bases). CDR3 length: 13 residues. CDR1 and CDR2 (germline): SGHTS, YDEGEE. V was shortened by 1 base and J by 5 bases, with 9 bases between the two germline ends. In DNA, the CDR3 is TGTGCCAGCAGCTTGTTCCAGGGATATGGCTACACCTTC. It yields the protein CASSLFQGYGYTF.

This clone has only a few counts. J is TRBJ1-2 and V is TRBV6-5; D uncertain. The CDR3 is 13 amino acids. With 4 bases removed from V and 4 bases from J, the gap between germline ends came to 10 bases. The germline CDR1 and CDR2 sequences are MNHEY and SVGAGI. The CDR3 DNA reads as TGTGCCAGCAGTTGGCCGGGATTCTATGGCTACACCTTC. This encodes CASSWPGFYGYTF.

The rearrangement uses TRBV5-4 and TRBJ2-3; D call uncertain. Germline CDR1 and CDR2: SGHNT and YYREEE (reference sequence). Trimming cost V 4 bases and J 1 base, with 22 bases left between them. This CDR3 spans 18 amino acids. The CDR3 DNA follows: TGTGCCAGCAGCGCGCCCCTCCAGCGCCCGAGCCGCACAGATACGCAGTATTTT. Protein: CASSAPLQRPSRTDTQYF.

This rearrangement joins TRBV18 to TRBJ1-5; D unresolved. CDR3 length equals 14 residues. Germline V CDR1 and CDR2: KGHSH, LQKENI. V was pared by 3 bases and J by 9 bases, with 15 bases between. In DNA form, the CDR3 reads TGTGCCAGCTCACCCAATAAGGGAGATCCGCCCCAGCATTTT. As protein: CASSPNKGDPPQHF.

This clone was found a few times. This sequence joins TRBV28 and TRBJ1-2, with 7 bases that match TRBD1. The CDR3 loop spans 15 amino acids. The ends lost 6 bases at V and 3 bases at J; junction bases unmatched: 10. Per the germline V gene, CDR1 is MDHEN and CDR2 is SYDVKM. The chain's CDR3 is CASSSEGRGDYGYTF. CDR3 in DNA: TGTGCCAGCAGCTCCGAAGGCAGGGGGGACTATGGCTACACCTTC.

The CDR3 nucleotides read TGTGCCAGCAGACGTGACAGGGGCCCCAGTTTCTTT. Translated, it gives CASRRDRGPSFF. This chain connects TRBV6-6 to TRBJ1-1; 8 bases fit TRBD1. The CDR3 is 12 residues long. V was pared by 6 bases and J by 13 bases, with 10 bases of the junction left unmatched. Per germline, CDR1 MNHNY and CDR2 SVGAGI (reference sequence).

The chain recombines TRBV7-2 with TRBJ2-2; 9 positions agree with TRBD1. Germline trimming cut 3 bases from V and 3 bases from J; bases unmatched to any gene: 5. The length of the CDR3 is 16 residues. Germline V gene data show CDR1 as SGHTA and CDR2 as FQGNSA. DNA for the CDR3: TGTGCCAGCAGCTTGTTACGGACAGGGGACACCGGGGAGCTGTTTTTT. The encoded protein is CASSLLRTGDTGELFF.

J is TRBJ2-1 and V is TRBV6-5; D remains unclear. Germline assignment: CDR1 MNHEY and CDR2 SVGAGI. This CDR3 is built from 12 residues. Trimming pared 5 bases from V and 7 bases from J, leaving 9 bases between. The CDR3 loop reads CASSPSRNEQFF. CDR3 nucleotide sequence: TGTGCCAGCAGTCCCTCTCGGAATGAGCAGTTCTTC.

V is TRBV2 and J is TRBJ2-1; TRBD2 matches 13 bases. V shed 7 bases and J 5 bases; nucleotides not matched to a gene: 5. The CDR3 is 15 residues long. The germline CDR1 and CDR2 sequences are SNHLY and FYNNEI. CDR3 sequence (DNA): TGTGCCAGCAAGCTAGGGACTAGCGGGAACAATGAGCAGTTCTTC. Amino acids: CASKLGTSGNNEQFF.

The rearrangement links TRBV4-3 to TRBJ1-6, with unresolved D. Looked up from germline, CDR1 is LGHNA and CDR2 is YSLEER. Trimming cost V 5 bases and J 4 bases, with 6 bases left between them. This CDR3 region has 13 residues. The CDR3 is CASSVQYNSPLHF. CDR3 sequence (DNA): TGCGCCAGCAGCGTACAGTATAATTCACCCCTCCACTTT.

This rearrangement joins TRBV7-9 to TRBJ2-1, with TRBD2 matching 7 bases. Germline-derived CDR1 and CDR2 are SEHNR and FQNEAQ (reference sequence). This CDR3 contains 15 residues. The V and J ends lost 6 bases and 4 bases, in that order; junction bases with no gene match: 9. For the CDR3, the DNA is TGTGCCAGCAGTCGTCAGCGGGGACTATACAATGAGCAGTTCTTC. It encodes CASSRQRGLYNEQFF.

The V call is TRBV7-9, the J call TRBJ2-7; 8 bases agree with TRBD1. The CDR3 contains 15 residues. From germline, CDR1 is SEHNR and CDR2 FQNEAQ (reference sequence). Losses at the gene ends were 3 bases for V and 5 bases for J; bases not matched to a gene: 9. DNA of the CDR3: TGTGCCAGCAGCTTTCGGACAGGGAGGAAAAACGAGCAGTACTTC. Its protein product is CASSFRTGRKNEQYF.

This sequence joins TRBV4-1 and TRBJ2-7; D possibly corresponds to TRBD1 (6 bases). V lost 4 bases to trimming and J lost 2 bases, with 12 bases between them. This CDR3 is built from 14 residues. CDR1 and CDR2 from the germline V gene are MGHRA and YSYEKL. As DNA, the CDR3 is TGCGCCAGCAGCCCAACAGGGTCCCCCTACGAGCAGTACTTC. Translated, it gives CASSPTGSPYEQYF.

The V call is TRBV11-2, the J call TRBJ1-1, with D perhaps matching TRBD1 (6 bases). Trimming left V 8 bases short and J 3 bases short, with 25 bases between. CDR1 and CDR2 from the germline V gene are SGHAT and FQNNGV. The CDR3 is made up of 17 amino acids. The CDR3 protein is CASRSMHPGDVYTEAFF. For the CDR3, the DNA is TGTGCCAGCCGATCCATGCATCCAGGGGACGTGTACACTGAAGCTTTCTTT.

CDR3 residues: CASSLRGGAEETQYF. The CDR3 nucleotides are TGCGCCAGCAGCTTACGGGGGGGGGCCGAAGAGACCCAGTACTTC. The rearrangement joins TRBV5-1 to TRBJ2-5; 8 bases match TRBD2. Trimming took 2 bases from V and 3 from J; bases not matched to a gene: 6. CDR3 size: 15 residues. Germline V gene sequence: CDR1 SGHRS, CDR2 YFSETQ.

In the case of this clone: Other nucleotide sequences from this sample produce the same CDR3. This chain uses TRBV9 with TRBJ1-2; tentative D call: TRBD1 (5 bases). V lost 0 bases, J lost 0 bases, and 12 bases lay in between. The CDR3 has 16 amino acids. The germline V gene encodes CDR1 SGDLS and CDR2 YYNGEE. CDR3 sequence (DNA): TGTGCCAGCAGCGTAGGGGGCCCGGGGGCTAACTATGGCTACACCTTC. This translates into CASSVGGPGANYGYTF.

This rearrangement joins TRBV6-6 to TRBJ1-2, with 10 bases fitting TRBD1. CDR3 length: 15 amino acids. CDR1 is MNHNY and CDR2 is SVGAGI in the germline V gene (reference sequence). With 6 bases clipped from V and 8 bases from J, the junction kept 12 bases outside the gene matches. CDR3 coding DNA: TGTGCCAGCAGCCGCGAGACAGGGGGCGCGGGAGGCTACACCTTC. It yields the protein CASSRETGGAGGYTF.

This clone was detected a few times. The V gene is TRBV7-9, the J gene TRBJ1-3; D gene uncertain. CDR3 size: 16 residues. CDR1 SEHNR and CDR2 FQNEAQ come from the germline V gene (reference sequence). V was clipped by 5 bases and J by 0 bases, with 14 bases between them. CDR3 coding DNA: TGTGCCAGCAGCGTCACAGTACCCAGCTCTGGAAACACCATATATTTT. It specifies CASSVTVPSSGNTIYF.

This clone was observed a few times. The genes are TRBV30 and TRBJ1-2; D possibly corresponds to TRBD1 (5 bases). Germline assignment: CDR1 GTSNPN and CDR2 SVGIG (reference sequence). The CDR3 is 15 residues long. V was clipped by 4 bases and J by 0 bases, with 15 bases between them. CDR3 DNA sequence: TGTGCCTGGAAACCGGGACTGAACGCTAACTATGGCTACACCTTC. Amino acid sequence: CAWKPGLNANYGYTF.

V and J are TRBV19 and TRBJ1-1, with a possible D match to TRBD1 (5 bases). V lost 5 bases, J lost 1 base, and 11 bases lay in between. The CDR3 is 14 residues long. Per germline, CDR1 LNHDA and CDR2 SQIVND (reference sequence). The chain's CDR3 is CASSVYRQNTEAFF. The CDR3 DNA reads TGTGCCAGTAGTGTCTACAGGCAGAACACTGAAGCTTTCTTT. Supplemented by reference TRBV19 and TRBJ1-1, the full variable domain reads DGGITQSPKYLFRKEGQNVTLSCEQNLNHDAMYWYRQDPGQGLRLIYYSQIVNDFQKGDIAEGYSVSREKKESFPLTVTSAQKNPTAFYLCASSVYRQNTEAFFGQGTRLTVV.